This T cell receptor (beta chain) was observed in a study of circulating CD8 cells and anti-PD-1 response in melanoma. On the study more broadly: Non-responders showed stable or progressive disease; responders showed complete or partial response. Findings of the study overall: Expanded sorted subsets were checked for tumor reactivity using peptides. Experiments were generally run without replicates.

By proportion, this clonotype is large (0.1 to 1%). Its antigen remains unidentified. The QIAseq Immune Repertoire TCR panel built the libraries from about 14 ng of total RNA. TCRdb reprocessed the reads via MiXCR and lists one record per CDR3 protein. There are roughly 940 distinct CDR3 sequences in the sample; just under 7% occur only once, and 15% to 20% lies in the top ten. Live CD3+CD8+TCRalphabeta+ cells were sorted into four subsets by PD-1 and/or TIGIT. The CDR3 runs to 14 residues. Germline V lookup: CDR1 MGHRA, CDR2 YSYEKL. V lost 0 bases and J lost 13, with 13 bases in between. The gene calls are TRBV4-1 and TRBJ1-6, with no clear D. The receptor was derived from a human donor with melanoma. This specimen consisted of CD8+ T cells from PBMCs, obtained at baseline or after one month of anti-PD-1 therapy (not recorded which). This chain's CDR3 is CASSQEGPAGPLHF. CDR3 nucleotides: TGCGCCAGCAGCCAAGAAGGACCGGCGGGCCCCCTCCACTTT.